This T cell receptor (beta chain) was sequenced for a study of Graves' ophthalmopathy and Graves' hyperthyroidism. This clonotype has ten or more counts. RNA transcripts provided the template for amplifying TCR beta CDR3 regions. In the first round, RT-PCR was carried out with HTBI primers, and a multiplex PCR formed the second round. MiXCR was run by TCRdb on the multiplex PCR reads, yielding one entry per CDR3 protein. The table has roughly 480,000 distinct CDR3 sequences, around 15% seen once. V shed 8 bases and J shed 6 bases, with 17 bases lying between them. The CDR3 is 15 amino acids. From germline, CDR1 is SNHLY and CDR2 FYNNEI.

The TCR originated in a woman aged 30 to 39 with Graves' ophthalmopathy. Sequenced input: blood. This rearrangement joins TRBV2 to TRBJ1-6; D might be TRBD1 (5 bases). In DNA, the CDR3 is TGTGCCAGCGCCGGGGCCCGGTCAGCTAATTCACCCCTCCACTTT. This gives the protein CASAGARSANSPLHF.